Given below is one T cell receptor beta chain in context. Its target is unknown. These data come from a study of cytomegalovirus exposure and HLA in healthy donors. On the study more broadly: Inside one of the first data releases sat 75 million to 100 million unique TCRs taken from HLA-typed donors.

Primers: 60 Vbeta forward and 13 Jbeta reverse. The protocol was immunoSEQ multiplex PCR, while the TCRdb copy is restricted to in-frame clones and leaves out a portion. The sample holds 70,000 or so clones. Trimming removed 0 bases from V and 2 bases from J, with 10 bases in between. The germline V gene encodes CDR1 MNHEY and CDR2 SVGAGI. The CDR3 contains 15 residues. Whole-study findings and limits: As a later analysis showed, several of the most significant clusters appeared to be linked to common viral pathogens. DRB1 had the most TCR associations and HLA-C the fewest, a later analysis found, with rates varying by HLA locus. Earlier analysis yielded a pattern in which most TCR beta V segments were productive about 90% or about 30% of the time.

This receptor was identified in a man aged 40-50 years in good health and CMV-seronegative. The chain combines TRBV6-5 with TRBJ1-2, with D hard to call. Sequencing used PBMCs. This CDR3 reads CASSYSLRSNYGYTF. The CDR3 bases are TGTGCCAGCAGTTACTCCTTGAGAAGCAACTATGGCTACACCTTC.